These 14 T cell receptor beta chains came from one sample sequenced in a study of T cells in narcolepsy. Only in-frame clones appear in the TCRdb table, and some are missing; sequencing was by immunoSEQ multiplex PCR. In the table there are fewer than 35,000 clones, around 79% of which are singletons. The sequenced sample was CD45RA- memory CD4+ T cells from PBMCs. These receptors were collected from a human donor with narcolepsy.

V usage is TRBV6-6 and J usage is TRBJ1-4; weak D call: TRBD1 (5 bases). This CDR3 contains 14 residues. Per the germline V gene, CDR1 is MNHNY and CDR2 is SVGAGI (reference sequence). The V and J ends lost 7 bases and 3 bases respectively, with 12 bases between them. In DNA form, the CDR3 reads TGTGCCAGCACCCCAAGGGGTCCTAATGAAAAACTGTTTTTT. Translated: CASTPRGPNEKLFF.

The V and J genes are TRBV14 and TRBJ2-6, with unresolved D. Germline loops: CDR1 SGHDN, CDR2 FVKESK. Deletions cut 4 bases from V and 4 bases from J, with 8 bases between. The CDR3 spans 14 residues. CDR3 in DNA: TGTGCCAGCAGCCTACTGGGAGGGGCCAACGTCCTGACTTTC. Its protein is CASSLLGGANVLTF.

The rearrangement uses TRBV2 and TRBJ2-7; D is undetermined. Germline-derived CDR1 and CDR2 are SNHLY and FYNNEI. The ends were cut back, 7 bases at V and 3 bases at J, with 7 bases in the middle. This CDR3 has 11 residues. CDR3 in amino acids: CASTVFYEQYF. DNA of the CDR3: TGTGCCAGCACCGTATTCTACGAGCAGTACTTC.

V gene TRBV4-3 combines with J gene TRBJ2-7; 9 nucleotides align to TRBD1. Germline V lookup: CDR1 LGHNA, CDR2 YSLEER. V gave up 4 bases and J gave up 4 bases; unmatched junction bases: 11. This CDR3 has 16 amino acids. For the CDR3, the DNA is TGCGCCAGCAGCCCAGGAAACCGGGACAGGGCGTACGAGCAGTACTTC. Its protein product is CASSPGNRDRAYEQYF.

The V and J genes are TRBV6-1 and TRBJ2-7; 10 nucleotides align to TRBD1. Germline V lookup: CDR1 MNHNS, CDR2 SASEGT. The V gene end was trimmed by 5 bases and the J gene end by 4 bases; junction bases not matched to a gene: 5. The CDR3 has 14 residues. The CDR3 DNA is TGTGCCAGCAGTCGATGGACAGGGGGGTACGAGCAGTACTTC. It codes for CASSRWTGGYEQYF.

The chain uses TRBV10-2 and TRBJ2-7; D not resolved. V lost 8 bases to trimming and J lost 3 bases, with 14 bases between them. CDR1 and CDR2 (germline): WSHSY, SAAADI. The CDR3 runs to 13 residues. This CDR3 reads CASPSGRVYEQYF. CDR3 bases: TGCGCCAGCCCGAGTGGGCGAGTCTACGAGCAGTACTTC.

V is TRBV9 and J is TRBJ2-3; 13 bases agree with TRBD2. Germline CDR1 and CDR2: SGDLS and YYNGEE. V shed 3 bases, J shed 0 bases, and the junction held 7 bases outside the gene matches. The CDR3 extends over 18 amino acids. Here the CDR3 DNA reads TGTGCCAGCAGCGAGGGACTAGCGGGATTAGCTAGCACAGATACGCAGTATTTT. This sequence encodes CASSEGLAGLASTDTQYF.

The chain uses TRBV6-5 and TRBJ1-4; TRBD1 might be the D (6 bases). Trimming pared 7 bases from V and 8 bases from J, leaving 14 bases between. There are 13 residues in the CDR3. Germline CDR1 is MNHEY and CDR2 is SVGAGI. For the CDR3, the DNA is TGTGCCAGCAATACAGGGTTTGCCGAAAAACTGTTTTTT. It translates to CASNTGFAEKLFF.

The table lists this clone with a few counts. The rearrangement joins TRBV7-2 to TRBJ1-1; D gene unclear. V lost 3 bases to trimming and J lost 2 bases, with 16 bases between them. The CDR3 has 16 residues. From germline, CDR1 is SGHTA and CDR2 FQGNSA. The CDR3 reads CASSFPTRIYNTEAFF. CDR3 sequence (DNA): TGTGCCAGCAGCTTCCCGACACGAATATACAACACTGAAGCTTTCTTT.

The rearrangement uses TRBV14 and TRBJ2-1, with 16 bases that match TRBD2. CDR1 and CDR2 (germline): SGHDN, FVKESK. This CDR3 region has 20 residues. V was clipped by 1 base and J by 0 bases; unmatched bases: 6. The CDR3 region has the DNA TGTGCCAGCAGCCAAGGCAAGGGACTAGCGGGAGGGCGCTCCTACAATGAGCAGTTCTTC. Its protein product is CASSQGKGLAGGRSYNEQFF. The variable domain in full, completed from reference TRBV14 and TRBJ2-1, reads EAGVTQFPSHSVIEKGQTVTLRCDPISGHDNLYWYRRVMGKEIKFLLHFVKESKQDESGMPNNRFLAERTGGTYSTLKVQPAELEDSGVYFCASSQGKGLAGGRSYNEQFFGPGTRLTVL.

A few counts support this clone. The CDR3: CASSLTTYEQYF. The CDR3 nucleotides are TGTGCCAGCAGCCTAACGACCTACGAGCAGTACTTC. The rearrangement joins TRBV16 to TRBJ2-7; D is uncertain. Trimming left V 4 bases short and J 2 bases short, with 6 bases between. CDR3 length: 12 amino acids. Germline V gene sequence: CDR1 KGHSY, CDR2 FQNENV. The entire variable domain, with the rest obtained from reference TRBV16 and TRBJ2-7, is as follows: GEEVAQTPKHLVRGEGQKAKLYCAPIKGHSYVFWYQQVLKNEFKFLISFQNENVFDETGMPKERFSAKCLPNSPCSLEIQATKLEDSAVYFCASSLTTYEQYFGPGTRLTVT.

The rearrangement uses TRBV28 and TRBJ2-5; possible D gene TRBD1, 5 bases. The J call may be faulty, since TRBJ2-7 better matches the DNA end. This CDR3 has 12 residues. CDR1 and CDR2 (germline): MDHEN, SYDVKM. CDR3 nucleotides: TGTGCCAGCAGTTTATGGGGGCCCGAGCAGTACTTC. Translated, it gives CASSLWGPEQYF.

The rearrangement uses TRBV7-3 and TRBJ1-1; D ambiguous. The CDR3 totals 14 residues. In germline, CDR1 is SGHTA, CDR2 FQGTGA. The germline V and J ends were trimmed by 5 bases and 4 bases, with 14 bases remaining between them. The CDR3 nucleotides are TGTGCCAGCAGCCCAATAACGGAGGGCACTGAAGCTTTCTTT. Translating gives CASSPITEGTEAFF.

The rearrangement uses TRBV11-1 and TRBJ2-7, with D unresolved. The CDR3 spans 14 residues. The ends were cut back, 4 bases at V and 1 base at J, with 11 bases in the middle. Germline V lookup: CDR1 SGHAT, CDR2 FQDESV (reference sequence). The CDR3 is CASSSTYDSYEQYF. CDR3 nucleotide sequence: TGTGCCAGCAGCTCCACCTACGATTCCTACGAGCAGTACTTC. Full variable domain (rest looked up from reference TRBV11-1 and TRBJ2-7): EAEVAQSPRYKITEKSQAVAFWCDPISGHATLYWYRQILGQGPELLVQFQDESVVDDSQLPKDRFSAERLKGVDSTLKIQPAELGDSAMYLCASSSTYDSYEQYFGPGTRLTVT.